Listed below are T cell receptor beta chains from one sample, sequenced in a study of tumor-infiltrating lymphocytes in oesophageal squamous cell carcinoma. Each CDR3 protein is one row after TCRdb ran MiXCR on the PCR reads. The data show about 22,000 distinct CDR3 sequences, about a third seen once. Specimen: esophageal tumor tissue. The receptor source for this set is a female donor with esophageal squamous cell carcinoma. Both conserved end residues are part of each CDR3. The order of the fields is clone size, J gene, CDR3 length, D gene, V gene, CDR3 DNA, CDR3 protein. A D gene is named only where the DNA matches it firmly. A clone size is listed for some rows: how often the clone was seen (once, few, many), or a class if it is expanded.

many,TRBJ2-7,15,TRBD1,TRBV6-1,TGTGCCAGCAAATCGGGACAGCACCATACCTACGAGCAGTACTTC,CASKSGQHHTYEQYF
NA,TRBJ1-1,14,NA,TRBV12-3/TRBV12-4,TGTGCCAGCAGTTTCCCGGCGGGAAACACTGAAGCTTTCTTT,CASSFPAGNTEAFF
NA,TRBJ2-7,14,NA,TRBV6-6,TGTGCCAGCTCAAGGGACTTCAGCTCCTACGAGCAGTACTTC,CASSRDFSSYEQYF
medium-sized,TRBJ2-7,16,NA,TRBV7-8,TGTGCCAGCAGCTTCACTCCTATGGTGGGTCAATACGAGCAGTACTTC,CASSFTPMVGQYEQYF
many,TRBJ2-3,14,NA,TRBV10-3,TGTGCCATCAGTGAGAGAGGCAGCACAGATACGCAGTATTTT,CAISERGSTDTQYF
many,TRBJ1-5,14,TRBD1,TRBV5-1,TGCGCCAGCAGCTTGGGACAGGGGGATCAGCCCCAGCATTTT,CASSLGQGDQPQHF
NA,TRBJ1-1,14,TRBD1,TRBV16,TGTGCCAGCAGCCAGCGGACAGGGGGCACTGAAGCTTTCTTT,CASSQRTGGTEAFF
once,TRBJ2-7,15,TRBD2,TRBV12-3/TRBV12-4,TGTGCCAGCAGGCAGGGACTAGCGGGAGGCTACGAGCAGTACTTC,CASRQGLAGGYEQYF
NA,TRBJ2-6,15,NA,TRBV7-4,TGTGCCAGCAGCTTAGGGGACAACTATGGCTACACCTTCCGGTTC,CASSLGDNYGYTFRF
many,TRBJ2-7,13,NA,TRBV11-1,TGTGCCAGCAGCTCAACAGGGTCCTCGGGGCAGTACTTC,CASSSTGSSGQYF
NA,TRBJ2-7,14,NA,TRBV20-1,TGCAGTGCTAAGACCCGGGACCCAACCTACGAGCAGTACTTC,CSAKTRDPTYEQYF
many,TRBJ1-2,16,NA,TRBV4-2,TGTGCCAGCAGCCAAGATCAGGGACATCCTAACTATGGCTACACCTTC,CASSQDQGHPNYGYTF
many,TRBJ1-1,14,TRBD1,TRBV19,TGTGCCAGTAGTAACGACAGGGTTGGGACTGAAGCTTTCTTT,CASSNDRVGTEAFF
many,TRBJ2-7,15,NA,TRBV6-1,TGTGCCAGCAGCGCCGACTACAGCTCCTACAATGAGCAGTACTTC,CASSADYSSYNEQYF
NA,TRBJ2-7,16,TRBD2,TRBV5-1,TGCGCCAGCAGCTTGGCCGGACTAGCGCACTCCTACGAGCAGTACTTC,CASSLAGLAHSYEQYF
few,TRBJ2-4,14,NA,TRBV2,TGTGCCAGCAGCCGGGAACTCACGGATTCACCCCTCCACTTC,CASSRELTDSPLHF
NA,TRBJ2-1,12,TRBD1,TRBV6-8,TGTGCCATGGGACAGGGGGCTTACGAGCAGTTCTTC,CAMGQGAYEQFF
many,TRBJ2-1,14,NA,TRBV10-3,TGTGCCATCAAGGGGGCCCTGGGGGGGAATGAGCAGTTCTTC,CAIKGALGGNEQFF
NA,TRBJ1-5,14,TRBD1,TRBV19,TGTGCCAGTAGTACTACAGGGGGTAATCAGCCCCAGCATTTT,CASSTTGGNQPQHF
NA,TRBJ2-5,15,TRBD1,TRBV5-3,TGTGCCAGCAGCCGGGGGACAGGGGGCGGGGAGACCCAGTACTTC,CASSRGTGGGETQYF
NA,TRBJ2-7,14,NA,TRBV19,TGTGCCAGTAGTATAGGGTCCGGATCCTACGAGCAGTACTTC,CASSIGSGSYEQYF
many,TRBJ1-6,14,NA,TRBV5-1,TGCGCCAGCAGCGTACAGGGAAGTAATTCACCCCTCCACTTT,CASSVQGSNSPLHF
NA,TRBJ2-7,12,NA,TRBV7-8,TGTGCCAGCAGCGTGGACAGCTACGAGCAGTACTTC,CASSVDSYEQYF
medium-sized,TRBJ1-2,12,TRBD1,TRBV10-2,TGCGCCAGCAGGGGACAGGGTCACGGCTACACCTTC,CASRGQGHGYTF
NA,TRBJ2-3,14,NA,TRBV5-6,TGTGCCAGCAGCCGCCGAAGTAGCACAGATACGCAGTATTTT,CASSRRSSTDTQYF
medium-sized,TRBJ2-7,16,NA,TRBV11-2,TGTGCCAGCAGCTCACCTTCCGGTGTCAGCTCCTACGAGCAGTACTTC,CASSSPSGVSSYEQYF
few,TRBJ2-7,19,TRBD2,TRBV14,TGTGCCAGCAGCCAAGATAAGGGGACCGGGACTAGCCAGACGTACGAGCAGTACTTC,CASSQDKGTGTSQTYEQYF
NA,TRBJ1-1,14,NA,TRBV7-9,TGTGCCAGCAGCTACAGGGTTCGGGGGTCACCCCTCCACTTC,CASSYRVRGSPLHF
few,TRBJ2-1,15,TRBD2,TRBV7-3,TGTGCCAGCAGCAAACTAGCGGGAGTTATGGATGAGCAGTTCTTC,CASSKLAGVMDEQFF
NA,TRBJ2-5,11,NA,TRBV6-6,TGTGCCAGCAGTTATTGGGAGACCCAGTACTTC,CASSYWETQYF
few,TRBJ2-1,14,NA,TRBV6-1,TGTGCCAGCAGGGTCGGGACAACCTACAATGAGCAGTTCTTC,CASRVGTTYNEQFF
many,TRBJ1-1,13,TRBD1,TRBV11-2,TGTGCCAGCAGCTCTAGGGACAGGGGATCAGCTTTCTTT,CASSSRDRGSAFF
medium-sized,TRBJ2-7,16,TRBD1,TRBV7-9,TGTGCCAGCAGCTTAGTGAGGACAGGGGCTAGCTACGAGCAGTACTTC,CASSLVRTGASYEQYF
many,TRBJ2-1,15,TRBD2,TRBV7-9,TGTGCCAGCAGCCGTAGCGGGAGGTCCTACAATGAGCAGTTCTTC,CASSRSGRSYNEQFF
NA,TRBJ2-5,14,TRBD1,TRBV27,TGTGCCAGCAGTTTATCGACAGGGATGGAGACCCAGTACTTC,CASSLSTGMETQYF
NA,TRBJ2-3,14,NA,TRBV7-8,TGTGCCAGCAGCTTAAACAGGGCTGAGAACGAGCAGTATTTT,CASSLNRAENEQYF
many,TRBJ2-1,14,NA,TRBV18,TGTGCCAGCTCACCTAGTGGGTTATTCGATGAGCAGTTCTTC,CASSPSGLFDEQFF
NA,TRBJ2-5,15,TRBD2,TRBV12-3/TRBV12-4,TGTGCCAGCAGTCTCCGGACTAGGTCCAAAGAGACCCAGTACTTC,CASSLRTRSKETQYF
medium-sized,TRBJ1-5,16,TRBD1,TRBV28,TGTGCCAGCAGTTTAGCGGGCAGGGGGCCAGATCAGCCCCAGCATTTT,CASSLAGRGPDQPQHF
NA,TRBJ2-5,17,TRBD2,TRBV7-3,TGTGCCAGCAGCACATTATCAACCGGGACTAGGGTGGAGACCCAGTACTTC,CASSTLSTGTRVETQYF
many,TRBJ2-3,16,NA,TRBV5-4,TGTGCCAGCAGCTTGGTGTCACGCGCTAGCACAGATACGCAGTATTTT,CASSLVSRASTDTQYF
NA,TRBJ1-5,15,NA,TRBV2,TGTGCCAGCAGTGTAGGACAGATTAGCAATCAGCCCCAGCATTTT,CASSVGQISNQPQHF
many,TRBJ2-2,17,NA,TRBV27,TGTGCCAGCAGTCCCGGGGGCCGGGGGCAGGGCACCGGGGAGCTGTTTTTT,CASSPGGRGQGTGELFF
NA,TRBJ2-1,16,NA,TRBV6-2/TRBV6-3,TGTGCCAGCAGCAGGGGAGCGGGGCTATCCTACAATGAGCAGTTCTTC,CASSRGAGLSYNEQFF
NA,TRBJ2-5,14,NA,TRBV7-8,TGTGCCAGCAGCTTAAGGACGAGCCAAGAGACCCAGTACTTC,CASSLRTSQETQYF
many,TRBJ2-1,14,TRBD2,TRBV5-6,TGTGCCAGCAGCTTGATCGGACTAGATAATGAGCAGTTCTTC,CASSLIGLDNEQFF
many,TRBJ2-1,14,NA,TRBV28,TGTGCCAGCACCCAAGGGGGGGAGGCCCGCGAGCAGTTCTTC,CASTQGGEAREQFF
many,TRBJ1-1,13,NA,TRBV5-5,TGTGCCAGCAGCTTCTACGAGAACACTGAAGCTTTCTTT,CASSFYENTEAFF
NA,TRBJ2-1,15,TRBD1,TRBV28,TGTGCCAGCAGATCCGACAGGGAGCCCTACAATGAGCAGTTCTTC,CASRSDREPYNEQFF